The rows below give T cell receptor beta chains drawn from one sample of a study of cytotoxic CD8 clonotypes in ibrutinib-treated CLL. The data were produced by immunoSEQ multiplex PCR, yet TCRdb's version contains in-frame clones alone and is incomplete. The data contain roughly 330,000 clones, 67% of them seen just once; the ten biggest clones take up roughly 6.7%. The input for sequencing was PBMCs, taken after 36 months of ibrutinib treatment. The receptor source for this set is a human donor with chronic lymphocytic leukemia. Both conserved end residues are part of each CDR3. A D gene is named only where the DNA matches it firmly. Size is stated for part of the rows, as once, few or many counts, or as a class when the clone is expanded.

V gene,J gene,clone size,D gene,CDR3 protein,CDR3 DNA
TRBV19,TRBJ2-4,once,.,CASSMLGGARKNIQYF,TGTGCCAGTAGTATGCTGGGGGGGGCCAGAAAAAACATTCAGTACTTC
TRBV6-6,TRBJ1-2,few,.,CASSYKAAGGNGYTF,TGTGCCAGCAGTTACAAAGCCGCTGGGGGCAATGGCTACACCTTC
TRBV28,TRBJ1-2,.,.,CASSPMGLGVRGGLYGYTF,TGTGCCAGCAGCCCTATGGGCCTGGGCGTGCGGGGGGGCCTCTATGGCTACACCTTC
TRBV11-2,TRBJ2-7,few,.,CASSLAHGPNYEQYF,TGTGCCAGCAGCTTAGCCCACGGGCCGAACTACGAGCAGTACTTC
TRBV28,TRBJ1-2,.,.,CASAQGWYGYTF,TGTGCCAGCGCACAGGGTTGGTATGGCTACACCTTC
TRBV7-8,TRBJ1-5,.,.,CASSLERLDQPQHF,TGTGCCAGCAGCTTAGAACGGCTCGATCAGCCCCAGCATTTT
TRBV7-2,TRBJ2-3,.,.,CASSLGVVSDTQYF,TGTGCCAGCAGCTTGGGCGTGGTTTCAGATACGCAGTATTTT
TRBV11-2,TRBJ1-3,.,.,CASSYPRDKERNTIYF,TGTGCCAGCAGCTACCCCCGGGACAAAGAGAGAAACACCATATATTTT
TRBV7-2,TRBJ2-7,.,TRBD2,CASSLGLAGIYEQYF,TGTGCCAGCAGCTTGGGACTAGCGGGGATATACGAGCAGTACTTC
TRBV7-3,TRBJ1-1,few,.,CASSLDAGADTEAFF,TGTGCCAGCAGCTTAGACGCGGGGGCGGACACTGAAGCTTTCTTT
TRBV29-1,TRBJ2-2,.,.,CSVEVGGGGLAGELFF,TGCAGCGTTGAAGTGGGCGGTGGTGGCTTGGCCGGGGAGCTGTTTTTT
TRBV4-1,TRBJ1-4,.,.,CASSRSAGGGEKLFF,TGCGCCAGCAGCCGAAGCGCCGGAGGTGGTGAAAAACTGTTTTTT
TRBV19,TRBJ2-6,.,.,CASSDSFSGANVLTF,TGTGCCAGTAGCGACAGCTTCTCTGGGGCCAACGTCCTGACTTTC
TRBV4-3,TRBJ2-1,.,TRBD2,CASSQDLAAQYNEQFF,TGCGCCAGCAGCCAAGACCTAGCGGCCCAATACAATGAGCAGTTCTTC
TRBV6-4,TRBJ2-7,once,TRBD1,CASSEQGGSYEQYF,TGTGCCAGCAGTGAACAGGGGGGCTCCTACGAGCAGTACTTC
TRBV19,TRBJ2-7,.,TRBD1,CASSIRDRANHEQYF,TGTGCCAGTAGTATCCGGGACAGGGCTAACCACGAGCAGTACTTC
TRBV6-4,TRBJ2-3,.,.,CASSADGSTDTQYF,TGTGCCAGCAGTGCCGACGGTAGCACAGATACGCAGTATTTT